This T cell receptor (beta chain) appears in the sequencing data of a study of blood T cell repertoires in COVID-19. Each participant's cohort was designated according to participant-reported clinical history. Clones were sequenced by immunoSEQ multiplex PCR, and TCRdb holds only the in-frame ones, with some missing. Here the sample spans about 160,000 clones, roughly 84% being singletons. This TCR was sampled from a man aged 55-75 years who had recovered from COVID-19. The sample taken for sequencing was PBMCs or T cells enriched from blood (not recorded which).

The CDR3 nucleotides are TGTGCCAGCAGCTTCCTACCAGGACTTTCGAACACCGGGGAGCTGTTTTTT. It encodes CASSFLPGLSNTGELFF. The V gene is TRBV7-8, the J gene TRBJ2-2; D perhaps matches TRBD2 (5 bases). With 3 bases removed from V and 0 bases from J, the gap between germline ends came to 14 bases. The CDR3 runs to 17 residues. Germline CDR1 and CDR2: SGHVS and FQNEAQ.